This TCR beta chain comes out of a study of CD8 T cells in Susac syndrome. The RNA input was roughly 0.45 to 1 ug, and it was reverse transcribed with random hexamers. The TCR beta CDR3 was amplified by immunoSEQ multiplex PCR across 54 Vbeta, 13 Jbeta. TCRdb reprocessed the immunoSEQ multiplex PCR reads with MiXCR, giving one entry per CDR3 protein. The sample includes over 95,000 distinct CDR3 sequences, around nine tenths of them seen just once. The receptor was derived from a human donor in good health. What was sequenced was CD4+ T cells from PBMCs.

CDR3 sequence: CASVFDSSGNTIYF. The DNA of the CDR3 is TGTGCCAGCGTTTTTGACAGCTCTGGAAACACCATATATTTT. The chain couples TRBV6-2 or TRBV6-3 to TRBJ1-3; the D gene is possibly TRBD1 (5 bases). V lost 8 bases and J lost 0, with 11 bases in between. Germline assignment: CDR1 MNHEY and CDR2 SVGEGT. This CDR3 is built from 14 residues.